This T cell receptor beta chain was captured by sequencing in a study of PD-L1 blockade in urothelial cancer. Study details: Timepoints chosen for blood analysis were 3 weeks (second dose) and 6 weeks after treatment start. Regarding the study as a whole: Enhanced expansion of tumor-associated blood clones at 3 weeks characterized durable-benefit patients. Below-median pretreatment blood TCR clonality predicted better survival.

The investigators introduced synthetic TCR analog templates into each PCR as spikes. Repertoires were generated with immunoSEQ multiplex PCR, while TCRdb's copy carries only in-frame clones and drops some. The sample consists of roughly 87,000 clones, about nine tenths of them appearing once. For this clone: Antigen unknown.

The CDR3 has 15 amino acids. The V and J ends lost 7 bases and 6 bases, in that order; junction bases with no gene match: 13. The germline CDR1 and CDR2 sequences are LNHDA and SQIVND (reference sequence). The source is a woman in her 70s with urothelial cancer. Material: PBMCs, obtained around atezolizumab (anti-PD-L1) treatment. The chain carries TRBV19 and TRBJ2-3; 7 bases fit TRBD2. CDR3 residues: CASNPSEVGGDTQYF. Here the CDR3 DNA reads TGTGCCAGTAATCCGTCGGAGGTGGGGGGGGATACGCAGTATTTT.